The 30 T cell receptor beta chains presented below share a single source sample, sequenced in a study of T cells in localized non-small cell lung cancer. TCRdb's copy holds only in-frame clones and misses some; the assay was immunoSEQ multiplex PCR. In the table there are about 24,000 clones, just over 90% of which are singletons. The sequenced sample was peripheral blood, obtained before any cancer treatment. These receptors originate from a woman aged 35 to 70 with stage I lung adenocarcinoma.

The CDR3 sequence is CSASHQPQHF. The CDR3 bases are TGCAGTGCTTCCCATCAGCCCCAGCATTTT. The rearrangement joins TRBV20-1 to TRBJ1-5, with D uncertain. This CDR3 has 10 residues. V dropped 5 bases and J dropped 5 bases, with 4 bases sitting between them. Germline values: CDR1 DFQATT, CDR2 SNEGSKA (reference sequence).

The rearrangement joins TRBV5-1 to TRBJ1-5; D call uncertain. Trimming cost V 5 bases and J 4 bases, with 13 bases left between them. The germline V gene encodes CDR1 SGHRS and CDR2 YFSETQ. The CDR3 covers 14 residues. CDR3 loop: CASSSTPGNQPQHF. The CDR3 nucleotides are TGCGCCAGCAGTTCGACCCCTGGGAATCAGCCCCAGCATTTT.

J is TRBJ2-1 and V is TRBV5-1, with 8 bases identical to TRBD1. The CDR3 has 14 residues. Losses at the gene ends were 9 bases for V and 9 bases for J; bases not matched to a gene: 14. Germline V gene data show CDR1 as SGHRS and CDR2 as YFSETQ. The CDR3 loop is CATRAGGPKGEQFF. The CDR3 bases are TGCGCCACCCGAGCAGGGGGCCCTAAGGGTGAGCAGTTCTTC.

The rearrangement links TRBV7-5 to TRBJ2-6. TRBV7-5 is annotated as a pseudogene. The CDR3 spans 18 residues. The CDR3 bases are TGTGCCAGAAGCTTAGCATCTTGGTCTGACTCTGGGGCCAACGTCCTGACTTTC. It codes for CARSLASWSDSGANVLTF.

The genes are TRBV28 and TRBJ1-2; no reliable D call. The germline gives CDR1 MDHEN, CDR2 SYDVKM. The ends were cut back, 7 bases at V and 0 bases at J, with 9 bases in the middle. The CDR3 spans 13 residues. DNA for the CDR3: TGTGCCAGCATGTGGGCAGCTAACTATGGCTACACCTTC. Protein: CASMWAANYGYTF.

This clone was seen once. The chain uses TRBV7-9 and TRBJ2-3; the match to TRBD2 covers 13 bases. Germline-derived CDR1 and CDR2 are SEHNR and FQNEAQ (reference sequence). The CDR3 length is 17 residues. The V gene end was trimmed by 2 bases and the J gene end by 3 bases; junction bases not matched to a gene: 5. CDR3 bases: TGTGCCAGCAGCTTATTTCGGACTAGCGGGAGAACAGATACGCAGTATTTT. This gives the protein CASSLFRTSGRTDTQYF.

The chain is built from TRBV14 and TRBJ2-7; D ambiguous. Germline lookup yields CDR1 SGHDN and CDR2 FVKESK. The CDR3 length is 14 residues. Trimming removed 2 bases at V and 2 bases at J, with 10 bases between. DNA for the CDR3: TGTGCCAGCAGCCAAAAGACTTCCACCTACGAGCAGTACTTC. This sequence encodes CASSQKTSTYEQYF.

The CDR3 loop reads CAWTPRRVGTEAFF. In DNA, the CDR3 is TGTGCCTGGACCCCTCGGAGGGTTGGGACTGAAGCTTTCTTT. The V gene is TRBV30, the J gene TRBJ1-1; D is unclear. Trimming took 4 bases from V and 5 from J, leaving 17 bases between them. The CDR3 is made up of 14 amino acids. The germline V gene has CDR1 GTSNPN and CDR2 SVGIG (reference sequence).

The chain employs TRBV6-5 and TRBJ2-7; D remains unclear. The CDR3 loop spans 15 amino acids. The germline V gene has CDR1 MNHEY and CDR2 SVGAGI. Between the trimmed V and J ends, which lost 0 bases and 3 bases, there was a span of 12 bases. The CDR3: CASSYSSESGYEQYF. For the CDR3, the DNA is TGTGCCAGCAGTTACTCCTCCGAGTCGGGCTACGAGCAGTACTTC.

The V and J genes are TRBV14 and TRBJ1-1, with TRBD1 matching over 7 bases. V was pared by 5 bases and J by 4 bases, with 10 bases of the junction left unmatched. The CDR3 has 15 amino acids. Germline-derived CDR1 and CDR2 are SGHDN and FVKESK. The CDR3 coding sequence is TGTGCCAGCAGCGATCACAGGGGAGTGATCACTGAAGCTTTCTTT. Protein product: CASSDHRGVITEAFF.

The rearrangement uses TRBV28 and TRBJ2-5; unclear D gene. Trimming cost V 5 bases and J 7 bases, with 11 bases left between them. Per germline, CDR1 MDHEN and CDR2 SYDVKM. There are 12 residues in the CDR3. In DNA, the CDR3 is TGTGCCAGCAGTCGTCCCCAGGCGACCCAGTACTTC. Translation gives CASSRPQATQYF.

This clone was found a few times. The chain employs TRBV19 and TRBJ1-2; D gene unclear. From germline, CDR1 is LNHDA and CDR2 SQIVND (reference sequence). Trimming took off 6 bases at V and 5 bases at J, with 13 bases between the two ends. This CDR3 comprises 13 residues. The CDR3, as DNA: TGTGCCAGTAGCGAGGTGGTGTGGTATGGCTACACCTTC. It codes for CASSEVVWYGYTF.

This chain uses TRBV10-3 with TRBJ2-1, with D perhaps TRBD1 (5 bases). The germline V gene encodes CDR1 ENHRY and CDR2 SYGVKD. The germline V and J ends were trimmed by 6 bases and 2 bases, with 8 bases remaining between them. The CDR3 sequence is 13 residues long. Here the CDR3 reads CAIRTDTYNEQFF. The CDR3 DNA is TGTGCCATCAGGACAGATACCTACAATGAGCAGTTCTTC.

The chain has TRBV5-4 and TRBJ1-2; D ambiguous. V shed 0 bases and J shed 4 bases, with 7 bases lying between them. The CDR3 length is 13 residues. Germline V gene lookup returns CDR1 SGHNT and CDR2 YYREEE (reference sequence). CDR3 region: CASSLGSRYGYTF. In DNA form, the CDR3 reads TGTGCCAGCAGCTTGGGATCCCGCTATGGCTACACCTTC.

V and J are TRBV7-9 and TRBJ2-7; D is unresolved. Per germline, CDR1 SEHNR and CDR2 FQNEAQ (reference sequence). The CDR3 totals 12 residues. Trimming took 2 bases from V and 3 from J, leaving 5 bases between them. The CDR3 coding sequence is TGTGCCAGCAGCTTATTGGTCTACGAGCAGTACTTC. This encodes CASSLLVYEQYF.

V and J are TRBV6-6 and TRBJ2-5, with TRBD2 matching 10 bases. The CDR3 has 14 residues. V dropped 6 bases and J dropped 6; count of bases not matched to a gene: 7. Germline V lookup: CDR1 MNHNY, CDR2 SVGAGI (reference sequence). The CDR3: CASSPLAGEQTQYF. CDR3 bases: TGTGCCAGCAGCCCCCTAGCGGGAGAACAGACCCAGTACTTC.

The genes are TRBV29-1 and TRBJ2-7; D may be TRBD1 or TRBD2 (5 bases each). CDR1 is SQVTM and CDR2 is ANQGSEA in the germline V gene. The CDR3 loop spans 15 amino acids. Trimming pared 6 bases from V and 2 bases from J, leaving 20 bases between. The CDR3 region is CSVLSSGTEPYEQYF. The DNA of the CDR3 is TGCAGCGTCTTAAGTTCTGGGACGGAGCCCTACGAGCAGTACTTC.

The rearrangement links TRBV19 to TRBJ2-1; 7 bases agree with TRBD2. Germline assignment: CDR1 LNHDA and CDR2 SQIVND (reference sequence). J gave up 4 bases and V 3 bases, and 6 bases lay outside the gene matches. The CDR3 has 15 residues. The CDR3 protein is CASSIIGGRYNEQFF. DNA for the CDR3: TGTGCCAGTAGTATCATCGGCGGGAGATACAATGAGCAGTTCTTC.

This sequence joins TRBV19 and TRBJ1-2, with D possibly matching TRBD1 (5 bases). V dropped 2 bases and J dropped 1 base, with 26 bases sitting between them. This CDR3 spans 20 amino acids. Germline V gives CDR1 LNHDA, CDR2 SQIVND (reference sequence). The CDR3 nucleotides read TGTGCCAGTAGTATAAAAGGTGAGGGGAACAAGGTTCTTTTTAACTATGGCTACACCTTC. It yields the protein CASSIKGEGNKVLFNYGYTF.

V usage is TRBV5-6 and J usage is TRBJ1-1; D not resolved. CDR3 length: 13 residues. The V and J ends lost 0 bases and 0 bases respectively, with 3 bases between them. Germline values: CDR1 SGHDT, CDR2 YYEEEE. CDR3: CASSLGVNTEAFF. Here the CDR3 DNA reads TGTGCCAGCAGCTTGGGGGTGAACACTGAAGCTTTCTTT.

This CDR3 reads CASSYPQQGSNQPQHF. The CDR3 DNA follows: TGTGCCAGCAGTTACCCGCAACAGGGTAGCAATCAGCCCCAGCATTTT. The gene calls are TRBV6-6 and TRBJ1-5, with D perhaps TRBD1 (6 bases). Trimming stripped 2 bases from V and 0 bases from J, with 11 bases between. The CDR3 has 16 residues. Per the germline V gene, CDR1 is MNHNY and CDR2 is SVGAGI (reference sequence).

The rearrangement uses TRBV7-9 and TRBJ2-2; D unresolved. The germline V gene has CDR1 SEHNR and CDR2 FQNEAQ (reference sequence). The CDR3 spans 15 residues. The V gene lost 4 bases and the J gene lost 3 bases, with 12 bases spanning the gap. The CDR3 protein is CASSSLGKDTGELFF. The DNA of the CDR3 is TGTGCCAGCAGCTCCCTTGGGAAAGACACCGGGGAGCTGTTTTTT.

Written as DNA, the CDR3 is TGTGCCAGCAGTTCGGACAGCGCTCTTGAAGCTTTCTTT. It specifies CASSSDSALEAFF. V usage is TRBV28 and J usage is TRBJ1-1, with D perhaps matching TRBD1 (6 bases). The CDR3 is 13 amino acids. Trimming took 4 bases from V and 7 from J, leaving 13 bases between them. The germline V gene has CDR1 MDHEN and CDR2 SYDVKM.

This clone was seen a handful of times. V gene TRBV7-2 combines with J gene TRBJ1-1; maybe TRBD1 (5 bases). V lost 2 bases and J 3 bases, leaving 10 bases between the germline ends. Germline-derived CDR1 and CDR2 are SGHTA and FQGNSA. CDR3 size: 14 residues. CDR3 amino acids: CASSLRGKDTEAFF. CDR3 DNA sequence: TGTGCCAGCAGCTTACGGGGGAAGGACACTGAAGCTTTCTTT.

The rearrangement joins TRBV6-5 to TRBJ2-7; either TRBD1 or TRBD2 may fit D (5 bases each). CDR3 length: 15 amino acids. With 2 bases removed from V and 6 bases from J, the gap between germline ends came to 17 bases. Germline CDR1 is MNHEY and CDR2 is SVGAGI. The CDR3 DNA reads TGTGCCAGCAGTTACCGCCGGGACCCTTCTTCCGAGCAGTACTTC. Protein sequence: CASSYRRDPSSEQYF.

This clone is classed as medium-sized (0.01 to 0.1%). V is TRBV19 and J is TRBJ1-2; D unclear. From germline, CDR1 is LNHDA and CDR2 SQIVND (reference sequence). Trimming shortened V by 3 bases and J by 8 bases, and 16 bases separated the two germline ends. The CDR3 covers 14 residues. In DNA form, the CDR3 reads TGTGCCAGTAGTATTGATATGAGGTTAGAAGGCTACACCTTC. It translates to CASSIDMRLEGYTF. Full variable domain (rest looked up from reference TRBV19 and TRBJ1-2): DGGITQSPKYLFRKEGQNVTLSCEQNLNHDAMYWYRQDPGQGLRLIYYSQIVNDFQKGDIAEGYSVSREKKESFPLTVTSAQKNPTAFYLCASSIDMRLEGYTFGSGTRLTVV.

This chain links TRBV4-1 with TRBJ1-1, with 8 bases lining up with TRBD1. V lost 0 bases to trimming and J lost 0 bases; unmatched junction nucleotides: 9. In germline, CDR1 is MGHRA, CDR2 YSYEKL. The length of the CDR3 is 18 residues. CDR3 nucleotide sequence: TGCGCCAGCAGCCAAGATGGCGAGGGGACAGGAGTGAACACTGAAGCTTTCTTT. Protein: CASSQDGEGTGVNTEAFF.

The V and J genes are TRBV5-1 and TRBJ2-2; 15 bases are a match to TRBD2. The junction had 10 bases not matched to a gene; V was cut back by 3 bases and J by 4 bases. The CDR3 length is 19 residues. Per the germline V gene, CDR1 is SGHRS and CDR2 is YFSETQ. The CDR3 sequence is CASSWGTSGRSASTGELFF. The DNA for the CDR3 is TGCGCCAGCAGCTGGGGGACTAGCGGGAGGTCAGCTTCCACCGGGGAGCTGTTTTTT.

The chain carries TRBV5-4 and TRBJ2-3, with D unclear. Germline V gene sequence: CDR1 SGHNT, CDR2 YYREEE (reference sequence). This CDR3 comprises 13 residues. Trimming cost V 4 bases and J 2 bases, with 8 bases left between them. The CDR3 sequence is CASSVPPTDTQYF. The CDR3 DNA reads TGTGCCAGCAGCGTCCCCCCCACAGATACGCAGTATTTT. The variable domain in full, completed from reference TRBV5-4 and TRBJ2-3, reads ETGVTQSPTHLIKTRGQQVTLRCSSQSGHNTVSWYQQALGQGPQFIFQYYREEENGRGNFPPRFSGLQFPNYSSELNVNALELDDSALYLCASSVPPTDTQYFGPGTRLTVL.

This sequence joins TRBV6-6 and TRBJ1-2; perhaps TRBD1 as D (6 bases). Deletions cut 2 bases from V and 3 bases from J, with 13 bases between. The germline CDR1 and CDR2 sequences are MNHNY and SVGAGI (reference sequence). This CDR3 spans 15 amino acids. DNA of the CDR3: TGTGCCAGCAGTTACCGAAACAGGGAGGACTATGGCTACACCTTC. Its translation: CASSYRNREDYGYTF.